A single sample is the source of the 22 T cell receptor beta chains below, sequenced in a study of graft-versus-host responses after intestinal transplantation. Sequencing was performed with immunoSEQ multiplex PCR; in TCRdb, only in-frame clones are kept and a portion is missing. The data hold tens of thousands of clones, with around 94% observed a single time. The sample consisted of PBMCs, taken 16 days after intestinal transplant. These receptors were obtained from a human patient who received an intestinal transplant, so some T cells may come from the graft donor.

The chain recombines TRBV7-9 with TRBJ2-5; the D is unclear. Between the trimmed V and J ends, which lost 1 base and 2 bases, there was a span of 5 bases. The germline V gene encodes CDR1 SEHNR and CDR2 FQNEAQ (reference sequence). The CDR3 covers 13 residues. This CDR3 reads CASSLGGQETQYF. The CDR3 DNA sequence: TGTGCCAGCAGCTTAGGTGGTCAAGAGACCCAGTACTTC.

The chain recombines TRBV7-9 with TRBJ2-1, with D perhaps TRBD1 or TRBD2 (5 bases each). The V end was cut by 5 bases, the J end by 6 bases, with 11 bases between. This CDR3 is built from 13 residues. Germline CDR1 SEHNR, CDR2 FQNEAQ (reference sequence). The CDR3 here is CASSGGVGNEQFF. The CDR3 DNA reads as TGTGCCAGCAGCGGGGGAGTGGGCAATGAGCAGTTCTTC.

This chain links TRBV9 with TRBJ2-7; D might be TRBD2 (5 bases). The CDR3 loop spans 14 amino acids. V gave up 0 bases and J gave up 5 bases, with 12 bases separating them. Looked up from germline, CDR1 is SGDLS and CDR2 is YYNGEE. The CDR3 DNA reads as TGTGCCAGCAGCGTAGGGGCTAGCTGGCACGAGCAGTACTTC. It specifies CASSVGASWHEQYF. Combining the CDR3 with reference TRBV9 and TRBJ2-7 gives the whole variable domain DSGVTQTPKHLITATGQRVTLRCSPRSGDLSVYWYQQSLDQGLQFLIQYYNGEERAKGNILERFSAQQFPDLHSELNLSSLELGDSALYFCASSVGASWHEQYFGPGTRLTVT.

The chain links TRBV27 to TRBJ2-1; D gene uncertain. V was pared by 0 bases and J by 9 bases, with 12 bases between. The CDR3 totals 14 residues. Germline lookup yields CDR1 MNHEY and CDR2 SMNVEV (reference sequence). The DNA for the CDR3 is TGTGCCAGCAGTTTATCCAGGCCGGGCATTGAGCAGTTCTTC. Protein: CASSLSRPGIEQFF.

The chain links TRBV7-9 to TRBJ2-1; no firm D call. The germline gives CDR1 SEHNR, CDR2 FQNEAQ (reference sequence). The V and J ends lost 2 bases and 6 bases respectively, with 8 bases between them. CDR3 length: 13 residues. The DNA of the CDR3 is TGTGCCAGCAGCTTAAACCCAAGCAATGAGCAGTTCTTC. It specifies CASSLNPSNEQFF.

The V gene is TRBV6-5, the J gene TRBJ1-4; D ambiguous. Germline lookup yields CDR1 MNHEY and CDR2 SVGAGI. The CDR3 runs to 14 residues. V shed 5 bases and J shed 8 bases, with 15 bases lying between them. The CDR3 coding sequence is TGTGCCAGCAGTCCCTCCCTTGGCGGCGAAAAACTGTTTTTT. Translation gives CASSPSLGGEKLFF.

The chain uses TRBV27 and TRBJ2-5; D uncertain. The CDR3 is made up of 15 amino acids. The germline V gene has CDR1 MNHEY and CDR2 SMNVEV (reference sequence). The V end lost 5 bases, the J end lost 4 bases, and 17 bases lay between the germline ends. DNA of the CDR3: TGTGCCAGCAGTATCCTACCGGGCTGGGGAGAGACCCAGTACTTC. Amino acids: CASSILPGWGETQYF.

This chain uses TRBV19 with TRBJ1-1; 9 bases align to TRBD1. Germline CDR1 is LNHDA and CDR2 is SQIVND (reference sequence). V was pared by 6 bases and J by 4 bases, with 0 bases of the junction left unmatched. The CDR3 extends over 12 amino acids. The DNA for the CDR3 is TGTGCCAGTAGGACAGGGGGCACTGAAGCTTTCTTT. Amino acids: CASRTGGTEAFF.

The rearrangement joins TRBV4-3 to TRBJ2-7; TRBD2 agrees at 12 bases. The V segment lost 4 bases and the J segment 2 bases; nucleotides outside the gene matches: 6. Germline lookup yields CDR1 LGHNA and CDR2 YSLEER. This CDR3 contains 16 residues. In DNA form, the CDR3 reads TGCGCCAGCAGCCCCAGTCTAGCGGGAGGGACCTACGAGCAGTACTTC. Amino acid sequence: CASSPSLAGGTYEQYF.

This chain joins TRBV19 and TRBJ1-1, with D unclear. V shed 6 bases and J shed 3 bases, with 17 bases lying between them. This CDR3 has 15 residues. Germline CDR1 is LNHDA and CDR2 is SQIVND (reference sequence). This CDR3 is CASSPEWGSDTEAFF. CDR3 bases: TGTGCCAGTAGCCCCGAATGGGGTTCGGACACTGAAGCTTTCTTT.

The V and J genes are TRBV4-1 and TRBJ2-5; TRBD1 or TRBD2 may be the D gene (6 bases each). The CDR3 extends over 14 amino acids. Germline V gene data show CDR1 as MGHRA and CDR2 as YSYEKL. The V and J ends lost 0 bases and 5 bases respectively, with 10 bases between them. The chain's CDR3 is CASSQDLGGETQYF. The CDR3, as DNA: TGCGCCAGCAGCCAAGATTTGGGGGGCGAGACCCAGTACTTC.

The J gene is TRBJ2-7, the V gene TRBV7-2; a possible D gene is TRBD2 (5 bases). Trimming pared 4 bases from V and 3 bases from J, leaving 10 bases between. CDR1 SGHTA and CDR2 FQGNSA come from the germline V gene. CDR3 length equals 13 residues. The chain's CDR3 is CASSSSPGYEQYF. The CDR3 bases are TGTGCCAGCAGCTCTAGCCCGGGCTACGAGCAGTACTTC.

The rearrangement uses TRBV6-5 and TRBJ2-3, with 7 nucleotides matching TRBD1. The CDR3 has 15 amino acids. Trimming cost V 0 bases and J 5 bases; bases outside gene matches: 5. Per the germline V gene, CDR1 is MNHEY and CDR2 is SVGAGI. CDR3 in DNA: TGTGCCAGCAGTTACTCACGACAGGGTGGAGATACGCAGTATTTT. As protein: CASSYSRQGGDTQYF.

The J gene is TRBJ2-4, the V gene TRBV28, with 9 bases matching TRBD1. Trimming cost V 2 bases and J 6 bases; bases outside gene matches: 2. The V gene's germline CDR1 is MDHEN and CDR2 SYDVKM. CDR3 length equals 14 residues. The CDR3 bases are TGTGCCAGCAGTTTAGGGACAGGGCCAAACATTCAGTACTTC. The encoded protein is CASSLGTGPNIQYF.

The CDR3 DNA reads TGTGCCAGCTCGCCCACTTCCGAGCAGTTCTTC. As protein: CASSPTSEQFF. The chain joins TRBV18 to TRBJ2-1; D gene uncertain. Germline lookup yields CDR1 KGHSH and CDR2 LQKENI. V dropped 6 bases and J dropped 10 bases, with 10 bases sitting between them. This CDR3 has 11 amino acids. The complete variable domain, with remaining parts taken from reference TRBV18 and TRBJ2-1, reads NAGVMQNPRHLVRRRGQEARLRCSPMKGHSHVYWYRQLPEEGLKFMVYLQKENIIDESGMPKERFSAEFPKEGPSILRIQQVVRGDSAAYFCASSPTSEQFFGPGTRLTVL.

V is TRBV27 and J is TRBJ2-3; 7 bases line up with TRBD1. The CDR3 runs 13 residues. The trim removed 8 bases at V and 1 base at J, leaving 3 bases unmatched. Per germline, CDR1 MNHEY and CDR2 SMNVEV (reference sequence). CDR3 protein: CASRQGGTDTQYF. Here the CDR3 DNA reads TGTGCCAGCCGACAGGGCGGCACAGATACGCAGTATTTT.

The V call is TRBV28, the J call TRBJ2-1; D not resolved. Trimming removed 5 bases from V and 4 bases from J, with 6 bases in between. The CDR3 covers 12 residues. Per germline, CDR1 MDHEN and CDR2 SYDVKM. CDR3 bases: TGTGCCAGCAGTCTTTATTACAATGAGCAGTTCTTC. As protein: CASSLYYNEQFF. Supplemented by reference TRBV28 and TRBJ2-1, the full variable domain reads DVKVTQSSRYLVKRTGEKVFLECVQDMDHENMFWYRQDPGLGLRLIYFSYDVKMKEKGDIPEGYSVSREKKERFSLILESASTNQTSMYLCASSLYYNEQFFGPGTRLTVL.

The chain joins TRBV10-2 to TRBJ1-1; unclear D gene. This CDR3 has 14 residues. From germline, CDR1 is WSHSY and CDR2 SAAADI. V gave up 7 bases and J gave up 1 base, with 13 bases separating them. CDR3 residues: CASIPAAGNTEAFF. CDR3 coding DNA: TGCGCCAGCATTCCGGCCGCGGGGAACACTGAAGCTTTCTTT.

The genes are TRBV28 and TRBJ2-1; 9 nucleotides align to TRBD2. Germline trimming cut 7 bases from V and 12 bases from J; bases unmatched to any gene: 13. Germline CDR1 is MDHEN and CDR2 is SYDVKM. This CDR3 contains 14 residues. CDR3 in amino acids: CASTRTSEWVGQFF. The CDR3 region has the DNA TGTGCCAGCACTCGGACTAGCGAGTGGGTTGGGCAGTTCTTC.

This clone was counted only a few times. The chain couples TRBV2 to TRBJ2-5, with 10 bases matching TRBD1. Trimming removed 6 bases from V and 1 base from J; junction bases left unmatched: 8. Germline V gives CDR1 SNHLY, CDR2 FYNNEI. The CDR3 loop spans 16 amino acids. As DNA, the CDR3 is TGTGCCAGCAGGGCGGGGGACAGGGGTGGCCAAGAGACCCAGTACTTC. This translates into CASRAGDRGGQETQYF.

This clone was observed a single time. The V call is TRBV27, the J call TRBJ2-3, with TRBD1 as a possible D gene (5 bases). The V and J ends lost 6 bases and 7 bases respectively, with 8 bases between them. The CDR3 is 11 amino acids. Germline V gene sequence: CDR1 MNHEY, CDR2 SMNVEV (reference sequence). The CDR3 is CASSAGNTQYF. In DNA, the CDR3 is TGTGCCAGCAGCGCAGGGAATACGCAGTATTTT.

The genes are TRBV7-9 and TRBJ2-2; D is undetermined. The CDR3 sequence is 11 residues long. Per germline, CDR1 SEHNR and CDR2 FQNEAQ (reference sequence). Trimming stripped 3 bases from V and 7 bases from J, with 3 bases between. CDR3 loop: CASSLVGELFF. The DNA of the CDR3 is TGTGCCAGCAGCTTGGTCGGGGAGCTGTTTTTT.